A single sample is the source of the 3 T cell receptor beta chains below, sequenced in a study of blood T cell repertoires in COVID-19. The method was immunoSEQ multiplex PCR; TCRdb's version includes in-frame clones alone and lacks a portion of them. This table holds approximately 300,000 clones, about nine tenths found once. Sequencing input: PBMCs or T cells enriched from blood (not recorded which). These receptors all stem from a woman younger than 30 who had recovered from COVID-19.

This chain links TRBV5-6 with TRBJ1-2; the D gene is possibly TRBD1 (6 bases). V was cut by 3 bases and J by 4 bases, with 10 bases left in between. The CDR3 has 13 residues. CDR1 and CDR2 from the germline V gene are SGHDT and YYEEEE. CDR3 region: CASSSDRFYGYTF. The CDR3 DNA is TGTGCCAGCAGCTCGGACAGATTCTATGGCTACACCTTC.

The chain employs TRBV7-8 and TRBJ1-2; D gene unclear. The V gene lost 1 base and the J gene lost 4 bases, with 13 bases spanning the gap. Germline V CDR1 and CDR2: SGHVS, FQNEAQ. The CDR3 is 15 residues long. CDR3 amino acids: CASSLVAGMGYGYTF. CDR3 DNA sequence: TGTGCCAGCAGCTTAGTTGCGGGGATGGGCTATGGCTACACCTTC.

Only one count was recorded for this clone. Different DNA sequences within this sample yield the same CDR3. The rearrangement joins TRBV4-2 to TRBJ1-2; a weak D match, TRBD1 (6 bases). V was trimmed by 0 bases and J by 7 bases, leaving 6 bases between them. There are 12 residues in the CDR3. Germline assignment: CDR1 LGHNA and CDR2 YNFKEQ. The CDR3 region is CASSQEQGGYTF. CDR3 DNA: TGTGCCAGCAGCCAAGAACAGGGTGGCTACACCTTC.